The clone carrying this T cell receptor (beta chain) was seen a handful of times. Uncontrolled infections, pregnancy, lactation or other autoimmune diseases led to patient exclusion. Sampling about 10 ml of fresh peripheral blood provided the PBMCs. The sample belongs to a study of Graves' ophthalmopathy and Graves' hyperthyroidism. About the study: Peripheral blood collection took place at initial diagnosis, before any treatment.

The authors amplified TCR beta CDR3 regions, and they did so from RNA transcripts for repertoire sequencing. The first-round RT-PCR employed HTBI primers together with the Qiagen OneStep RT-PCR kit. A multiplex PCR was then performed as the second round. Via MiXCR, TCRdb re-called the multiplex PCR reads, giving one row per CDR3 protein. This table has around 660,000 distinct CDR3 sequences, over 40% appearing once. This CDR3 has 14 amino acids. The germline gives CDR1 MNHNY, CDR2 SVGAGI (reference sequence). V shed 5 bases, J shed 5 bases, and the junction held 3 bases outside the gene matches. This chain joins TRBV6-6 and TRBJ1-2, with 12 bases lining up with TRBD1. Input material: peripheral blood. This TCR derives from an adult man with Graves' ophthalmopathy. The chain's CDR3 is CASSRDRGRYGYTF. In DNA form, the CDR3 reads TGTGCCAGCAGTAGGGACAGGGGGCGTTATGGCTACACCTTC.